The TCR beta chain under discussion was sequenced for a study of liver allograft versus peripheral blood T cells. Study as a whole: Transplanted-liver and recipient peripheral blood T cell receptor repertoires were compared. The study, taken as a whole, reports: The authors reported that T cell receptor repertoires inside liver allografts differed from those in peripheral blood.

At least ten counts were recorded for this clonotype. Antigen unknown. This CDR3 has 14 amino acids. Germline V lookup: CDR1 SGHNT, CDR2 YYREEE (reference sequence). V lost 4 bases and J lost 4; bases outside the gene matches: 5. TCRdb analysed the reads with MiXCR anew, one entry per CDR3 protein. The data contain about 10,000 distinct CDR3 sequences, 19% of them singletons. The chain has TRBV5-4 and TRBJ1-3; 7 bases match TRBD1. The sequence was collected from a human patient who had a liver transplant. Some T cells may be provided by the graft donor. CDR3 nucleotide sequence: TGTGCCAGCAGCCTCACAGGGGTCGGAAACACCATATATTTT. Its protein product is CASSLTGVGNTIYF.